The 25 T cell receptor beta chains below come from one sample, sequenced in a study of control samples from healthy donors and cancer patients. TCRdb's table, derived via immunoSEQ multiplex PCR, lists solely in-frame clones and lacks some. The table lists tens of thousands of clones, around 91% of them singletons, with around 16% in the top ten. Sequencing was done on a sample of blood. These TCRs come from a man aged 25-45 years in good health.

The chain carries TRBV5-1 and TRBJ2-5; 9 nucleotides agree with TRBD1. The CDR3 totals 14 residues. Trimming cost V 6 bases and J 0 bases; bases outside gene matches: 3. The germline V gene has CDR1 SGHRS and CDR2 YFSETQ. The CDR3: CASKRQGDQETQYF. The CDR3 DNA is TGCGCCAGCAAAAGACAGGGGGACCAAGAGACCCAGTACTTC.

This clone was found once. The rearrangement links TRBV7-2 to TRBJ2-7; a possible D gene is TRBD1 (6 bases). Trimming took off 3 bases at V and 1 base at J, with 10 bases between the two ends. The germline V gene encodes CDR1 SGHTA and CDR2 FQGNSA. CDR3 length: 14 residues. CDR3 sequence: CASSLTGRSYEQYF. The CDR3, as DNA: TGTGCCAGCAGCTTGACAGGCCGATCCTACGAGCAGTACTTC.

This clone was observed a single time. The rearrangement joins TRBV11-2 to TRBJ2-7, with D perhaps matching TRBD1 (6 bases). The CDR3 is 13 residues long. The ends were cut back, 3 bases at V and 2 bases at J, with 8 bases in the middle. Germline V lookup: CDR1 SGHAT, CDR2 FQNNGV. DNA of the CDR3: TGTGCCAGCAGCTTCGGACAGCCCTACGAGCAGTACTTC. Protein sequence: CASSFGQPYEQYF.

The J gene is TRBJ1-1, the V gene TRBV6-5; 9 nucleotides align to TRBD1. V gave up 2 bases and J gave up 8 bases; unmatched junction bases: 3. The CDR3 has 13 amino acids. Germline V gives CDR1 MNHEY, CDR2 SVGAGI. The CDR3 bases are TGTGCCAGCAGTTACGCCGGGACAGGGGAAGCTTTCTTT. It translates to CASSYAGTGEAFF.

The J gene is TRBJ1-4, the V gene TRBV5-5; no firm D call. The CDR3 is 14 amino acids. V gave up 0 bases and J gave up 8 bases, with 11 bases separating them. Germline CDR1 and CDR2: SGHKS and YYEKEE (reference sequence). CDR3 DNA sequence: TGTGCCAGCAGCTTGGGGGCAGGTTGGGAAAAACTGTTTTTT. Protein sequence: CASSLGAGWEKLFF.

This chain links TRBV11-2 with TRBJ2-3; a possible D gene is TRBD2 (6 bases). Germline CDR1 is SGHAT and CDR2 is FQNNGV. V was trimmed by 5 bases and J by 2 bases, leaving 14 bases between them. The CDR3 is made up of 15 amino acids. Here the CDR3 DNA reads TGTGCCAGCAGCCCGAGGGACTCCTCCACAGATACGCAGTATTTT. Encoded protein: CASSPRDSSTDTQYF.

V gene TRBV19 combines with J gene TRBJ1-6; TRBD1 agrees at 9 bases. The ends lost 3 bases at V and 9 bases at J; junction bases unmatched: 3. The CDR3 is made up of 14 amino acids. Germline V gene sequence: CDR1 LNHDA, CDR2 SQIVND (reference sequence). Here the CDR3 DNA reads TGTGCCAGTAGTATTGGGACAGGGCCTTCACCCCTCCACTTT. Translation gives CASSIGTGPSPLHF.

The chain links TRBV19 to TRBJ1-5, with a possible D match to TRBD1 (6 bases). Trimming removed 4 bases from V and 4 bases from J, with 20 bases in between. The germline V gene has CDR1 LNHDA and CDR2 SQIVND (reference sequence). CDR3 length equals 17 residues. The CDR3 region is CASSKLGAGKSNQPQHF. The CDR3, as DNA: TGTGCCAGTAGTAAGTTGGGGGCCGGGAAGTCGAATCAGCCCCAGCATTTT.

This chain joins TRBV5-1 and TRBJ2-1; 10 bases are shared with TRBD2. Germline CDR1 is SGHRS and CDR2 is YFSETQ. V shed 6 bases and J 7 bases; nucleotides not matched to a gene: 7. The CDR3 is 14 amino acids. DNA for the CDR3: TGCGCCAGCATGCTAGCGGGAGTAGTTAATGAGCAGTTCTTC. This sequence encodes CASMLAGVVNEQFF.

This chain connects TRBV28 to TRBJ2-7, with D perhaps matching TRBD2 (5 bases). This CDR3 has 15 residues. CDR1 is MDHEN, CDR2 SYDVKM, per germline. V shed 7 bases and J shed 2 bases, with 18 bases lying between them. Here the CDR3 DNA reads TGTGCCAGCAATACTCGCGGGCCGAAGCCCTACGAGCAGTACTTC. This encodes CASNTRGPKPYEQYF.

J is TRBJ1-4 and V is TRBV5-1; 7 bases align to TRBD1. The CDR3 runs 15 residues. The germline V gene encodes CDR1 SGHRS and CDR2 YFSETQ. The V gene end was trimmed by 0 bases and the J gene end by 7 bases; junction bases not matched to a gene: 6. The CDR3 protein is CASSLGRGNGEKLFF. CDR3 bases: TGCGCCAGCAGCTTGGGCAGGGGGAATGGTGAAAAACTGTTTTTT.

This clone is a singleton in its sample. This sequence joins TRBV24-1 and TRBJ2-3; a possible D gene is TRBD1 (6 bases). CDR3 length: 10 residues. Trimming removed 9 bases from V and 6 bases from J, with 6 bases in between. Germline V gene sequence: CDR1 KGHDR, CDR2 SFDVKD. The CDR3 nucleotides are TGTGCCACCCAGGGGGATACGCAGTATTTT. Translated, it gives CATQGDTQYF.

The chain employs TRBV12-3 or TRBV12-4 and TRBJ1-5, with TRBD1 as a possible D gene (6 bases). Trimming removed 6 bases at V and 0 bases at J, with 6 bases between. CDR3 length: 13 residues. The CDR3 region is CASRQGSNQPQHF. Written as DNA, the CDR3 is TGTGCCAGCAGACAGGGTAGCAATCAGCCCCAGCATTTT.

V and J are TRBV11-1 and TRBJ2-7; D is possibly TRBD1 (5 bases). Germline V gene data show CDR1 as SGHAT and CDR2 as FQDESV (reference sequence). The CDR3 totals 14 residues. The V and J ends lost 6 bases and 9 bases respectively, with 21 bases between them. Written as DNA, the CDR3 is TGTGCCAGCAGTCTCGAACCAGGGTCGGTGGGGCAGTACTTC. Translation: CASSLEPGSVGQYF.

The V call is TRBV23-1, the J call TRBJ2-4; 10 bases match TRBD2. TRBV23-1 is reported as an ORF; its role is uncertain. Trimming at V came to 2 bases and at J to 2 bases, leaving 6 bases not matched to a gene. The CDR3 is 17 amino acids. CDR3 coding DNA: TGCGCCAGCAGTCAACTAGGACTAGCGGTCACCAAAAACATTCAGTACTTC. Translating it yields CASSQLGLAVTKNIQYF.

The V gene is TRBV28, the J gene TRBJ2-7; D ambiguous. The germline V gene has CDR1 MDHEN and CDR2 SYDVKM. This CDR3 has 12 amino acids. Trimming removed 5 bases from V and 2 bases from J, with 7 bases in between. For the CDR3, the DNA is TGTGCCAGCAGTCCTATCGCCTACGAGCAGTACTTC. This codes for CASSPIAYEQYF.

The gene calls are TRBV19 and TRBJ1-2, with D possibly matching TRBD1 (6 bases). The ends were cut back, 3 bases at V and 4 bases at J, with 15 bases in the middle. CDR3 size: 15 residues. The V gene's germline CDR1 is LNHDA and CDR2 SQIVND (reference sequence). The CDR3 DNA reads as TGTGCCAGTAGTATGGGGGGCGCGGAGTCCTATGGCTACACCTTC. It codes for CASSMGGAESYGYTF.

Only one count was recorded for this clone. This chain joins TRBV30 and TRBJ2-1, with 9 bases lining up with TRBD1. Germline lookup yields CDR1 GTSNPN and CDR2 SVGIG (reference sequence). The CDR3 contains 15 residues. Trimming took 2 bases from V and 6 from J; bases not matched to a gene: 8. CDR3 residues: CAWSRSGTGTNEQFF. CDR3 nucleotide sequence: TGTGCCTGGAGTCGGTCAGGGACAGGGACCAATGAGCAGTTCTTC.

CDR3 coding DNA: TGTGCCAGCAGCTTAACAATTAATCAGCCCCAGCATTTT. This gives the protein CASSLTINQPQHF. The chain carries TRBV7-6 and TRBJ1-5; no definite D call. Deletions cut 2 bases from V and 4 bases from J, with 6 bases between. The CDR3 runs to 13 residues. Germline V gene sequence: CDR1 SGHVS, CDR2 FNYEAQ.

The CDR3 DNA reads as TGTGCCACCAGCAGCTCCAGGGGGTATGGAAACACCATATATTTT. Its protein is CATSSSRGYGNTIYF. This chain links TRBV15 with TRBJ1-3; 7 bases map to TRBD1. V shed 3 bases and J 3 bases; nucleotides not matched to a gene: 5. Germline CDR1 reads LNHNV; CDR2 reads YYDKDF (reference sequence). The CDR3 consists of 15 residues.

As for this clone: The sample has other DNA sequences that encode this CDR3 too. The CDR3 bases are TGTGCCAGCAGCTTGGGACAGAGTAACTATGGCTACACCTTC. Translation gives CASSLGQSNYGYTF. The V and J genes are TRBV5-6 and TRBJ1-2; a weak D match, TRBD1 (5 bases). Germline CDR1 is SGHDT and CDR2 is YYEEEE. This CDR3 contains 14 residues. Trimming shortened V by 0 bases and J by 1 base, and 7 bases separated the two germline ends. Full variable domain (outside the CDR3, taken from reference TRBV5-6 and TRBJ1-2): DAGVTQSPTHLIKTRGQQVTLRCSPKSGHDTVSWYQQALGQGPQFIFQYYEEEERQRGNFPDRFSGHQFPNYSSELNVNALLLGDSALYLCASSLGQSNYGYTFGSGTRLTVV.

The chain recombines TRBV5-1 with TRBJ2-7, with no clear D. Trimming shortened V by 0 bases and J by 0 bases, and 13 bases separated the two germline ends. The CDR3 covers 16 residues. Germline V gene sequence: CDR1 SGHRS, CDR2 YFSETQ. The CDR3 nucleotides read TGCGCCAGCAGCTTGGTTGGCGCTCCCTCCTCCTACGAGCAGTACTTC. Its protein product is CASSLVGAPSSYEQYF.

This clone was counted once. The chain recombines TRBV28 with TRBJ1-2; 9 nucleotides align to TRBD1. CDR1 is MDHEN and CDR2 is SYDVKM in the germline V gene. The CDR3 extends over 15 amino acids. After removal of 8 bases from V and 4 bases from J, the junction contained 11 bases not matched to a gene. The CDR3 loop reads CASAIRGTGTYGYTF. CDR3 nucleotide sequence: TGTGCCAGCGCTATCCGGGGGACAGGGACCTATGGCTACACCTTC.

The J gene is TRBJ1-4, the V gene TRBV7-2; no clear D gene. The CDR3 length is 12 residues. V shed 7 bases and J shed 5 bases, with 8 bases lying between them. CDR1 is SGHTA, CDR2 FQGNSA, per germline. The CDR3 spells CASKGANEKLFF. CDR3 DNA: TGTGCCAGCAAGGGCGCAAATGAAAAACTGTTTTTT.

This CDR3 is CASSLAGAHNEQFF. The CDR3 nucleotides are TGTGCCAGCAGCTTAGCGGGAGCCCACAATGAGCAGTTCTTC. This chain joins TRBV7-9 and TRBJ2-1; a weak D match, TRBD2 (5 bases). The CDR3 has 14 residues. Germline-derived CDR1 and CDR2 are SEHNR and FQNEAQ (reference sequence). Trimming removed 0 bases at V and 5 bases at J, with 8 bases between.